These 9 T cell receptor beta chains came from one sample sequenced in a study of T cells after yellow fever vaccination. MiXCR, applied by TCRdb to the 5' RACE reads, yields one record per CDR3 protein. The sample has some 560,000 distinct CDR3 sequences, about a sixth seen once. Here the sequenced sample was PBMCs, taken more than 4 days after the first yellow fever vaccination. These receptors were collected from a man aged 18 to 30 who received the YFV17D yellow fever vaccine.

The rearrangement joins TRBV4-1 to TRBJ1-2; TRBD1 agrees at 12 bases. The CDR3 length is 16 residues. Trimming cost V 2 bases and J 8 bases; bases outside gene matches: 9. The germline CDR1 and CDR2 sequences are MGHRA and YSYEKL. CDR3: CASSQRGQGAVDGYTF. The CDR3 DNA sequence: TGCGCCAGCAGCCAACGGGGACAGGGGGCGGTTGACGGCTACACCTTC.

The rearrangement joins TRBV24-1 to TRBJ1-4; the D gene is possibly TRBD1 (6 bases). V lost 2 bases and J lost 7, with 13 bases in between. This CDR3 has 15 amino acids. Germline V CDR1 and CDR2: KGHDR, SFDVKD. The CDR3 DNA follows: TGTGCCACCAGTGATTCCGGTGGGGGGGCTGAAAAACTGTTTTTT. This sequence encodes CATSDSGGGAEKLFF.

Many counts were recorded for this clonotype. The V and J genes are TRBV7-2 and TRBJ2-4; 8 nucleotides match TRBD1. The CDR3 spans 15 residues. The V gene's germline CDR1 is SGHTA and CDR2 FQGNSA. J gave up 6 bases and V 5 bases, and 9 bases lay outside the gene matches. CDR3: CASSPDRASINIQYF. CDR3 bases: TGTGCCAGCAGCCCGGACAGGGCGTCGATAAACATTCAGTACTTC.

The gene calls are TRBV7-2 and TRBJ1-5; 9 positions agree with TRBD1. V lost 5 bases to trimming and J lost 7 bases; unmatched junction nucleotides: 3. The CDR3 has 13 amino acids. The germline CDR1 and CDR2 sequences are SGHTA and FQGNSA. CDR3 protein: CASSGQGRQPQHF. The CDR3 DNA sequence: TGTGCCAGCAGCGGACAGGGGAGGCAGCCCCAGCATTTT.

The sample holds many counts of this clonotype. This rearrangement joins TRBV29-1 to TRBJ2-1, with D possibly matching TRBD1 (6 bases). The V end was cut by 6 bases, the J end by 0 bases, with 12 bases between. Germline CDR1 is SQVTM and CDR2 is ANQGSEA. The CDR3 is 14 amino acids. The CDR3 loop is CSVCQGSSYNEQFF. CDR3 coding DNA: TGCAGCGTCTGCCAGGGGAGCTCCTACAATGAGCAGTTCTTC.

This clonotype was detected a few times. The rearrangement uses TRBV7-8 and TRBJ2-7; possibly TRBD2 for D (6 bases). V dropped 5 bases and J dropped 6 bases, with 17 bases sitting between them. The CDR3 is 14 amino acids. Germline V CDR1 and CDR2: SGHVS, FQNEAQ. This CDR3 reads CASSLWGRGGEQYV. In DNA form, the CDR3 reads TGTGCCAGCAGCCTGTGGGGAAGGGGAGGCGAGCAGTACGTC.

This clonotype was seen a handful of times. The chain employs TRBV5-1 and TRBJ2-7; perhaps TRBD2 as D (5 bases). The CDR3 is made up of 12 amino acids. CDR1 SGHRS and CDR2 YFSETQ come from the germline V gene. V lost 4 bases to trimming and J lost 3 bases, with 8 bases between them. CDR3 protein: CASSVEGYEQYF. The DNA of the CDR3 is TGCGCCAGCAGCGTCGAGGGCTACGAGCAGTACTTC.

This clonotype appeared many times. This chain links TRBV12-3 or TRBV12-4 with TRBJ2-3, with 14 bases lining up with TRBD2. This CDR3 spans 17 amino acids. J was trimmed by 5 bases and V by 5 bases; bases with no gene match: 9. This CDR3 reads CASSPQTSGGARDTQYF. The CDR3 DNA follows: TGTGCCAGCAGTCCCCAGACTAGCGGGGGGGCCAGAGATACGCAGTATTTT.

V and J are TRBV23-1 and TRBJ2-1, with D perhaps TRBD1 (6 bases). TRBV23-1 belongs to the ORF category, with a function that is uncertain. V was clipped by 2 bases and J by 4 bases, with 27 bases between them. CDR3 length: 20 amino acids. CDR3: CASSQSNETGSWSPYNEQFF. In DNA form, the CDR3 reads TGCGCCAGCAGTCAAAGTAACGAGACAGGTTCTTGGAGTCCGTACAATGAGCAGTTCTTC.